This T cell receptor beta chain came from a study of T cell responses to AZD1222 COVID-19 vaccine. Study-wide points: Donor demographics were predominantly white British with a female majority; clonal diversity may be underestimated.

The CDR3 is made up of 14 amino acids. Trimming removed 9 bases from V and 2 bases from J; junction bases left unmatched: 9. Germline CDR1 reads SGHTA; CDR2 reads FQGNSA. This clone was seen only once. Its specificity is not known. Using immunoSEQ multiplex PCR, the repertoire was profiled, and TCRdb retains in-frame clones only, with some absent. The data hold 130,000 to 150,000 clones, with roughly 92% observed a single time. This receptor was obtained from an adult in good health. The sample was peripheral blood, taken on day 0 of AZD1222 vaccination. The genes are TRBV7-2 and TRBJ1-2; 7 bases map to TRBD1. Here the CDR3 DNA reads TGTGCCAGTAACTCAGGGGGAGGCAACTATGGCTACACCTTC. Its translation is CASNSGGGNYGYTF.